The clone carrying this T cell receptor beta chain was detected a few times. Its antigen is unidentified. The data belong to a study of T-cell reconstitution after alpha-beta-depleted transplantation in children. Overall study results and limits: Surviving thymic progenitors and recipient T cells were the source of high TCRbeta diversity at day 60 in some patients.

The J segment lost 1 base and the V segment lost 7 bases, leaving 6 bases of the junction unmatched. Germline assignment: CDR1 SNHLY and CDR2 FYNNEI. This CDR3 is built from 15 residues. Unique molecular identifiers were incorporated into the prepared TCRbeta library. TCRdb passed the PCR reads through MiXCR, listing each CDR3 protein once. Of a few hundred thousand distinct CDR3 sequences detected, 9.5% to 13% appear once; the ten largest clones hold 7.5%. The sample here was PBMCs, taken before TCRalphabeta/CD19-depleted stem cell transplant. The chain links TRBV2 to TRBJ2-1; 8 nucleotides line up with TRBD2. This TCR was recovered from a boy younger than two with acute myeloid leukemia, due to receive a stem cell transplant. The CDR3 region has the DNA TGTGCCAGCATTCGGACGGGAGGGTCCTACAATGAGCAGTTCTTC. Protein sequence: CASIRTGGSYNEQFF.